Shown below are 10 T cell receptor beta chains from a single sample sequenced in a study of technical replicates of blood from a handful of donors. Sequencing used immunoSEQ multiplex PCR; TCRdb keeps in-frame clones, though not all of them. The table has more than 70,000 clones, around 97% seen once. The sequenced material came from T cells isolated from PBMCs. The receptors come from a human donor in good health.

The V call is TRBV28, the J call TRBJ2-7, with 8 bases lining up with TRBD1. CDR3 length: 12 residues. The germline CDR1 and CDR2 sequences are MDHEN and SYDVKM. Trimming removed 6 bases from V and 6 bases from J; junction bases left unmatched: 4. The CDR3 bases are TGTGCCAGCAGGGGAACAGGGGGCGAGCAGTACTTC. Translated: CASRGTGGEQYF. The variable domain in full, completed from reference TRBV28 and TRBJ2-7, reads DVKVTQSSRYLVKRTGEKVFLECVQDMDHENMFWYRQDPGLGLRLIYFSYDVKMKEKGDIPEGYSVSREKKERFSLILESASTNQTSMYLCASRGTGGEQYFGPGTRLTVT.

J is TRBJ2-1 and V is TRBV27; D remains ambiguous. The germline CDR1 and CDR2 sequences are MNHEY and SMNVEV (reference sequence). With 5 bases removed from V and 0 bases from J, the gap between germline ends came to 14 bases. The CDR3 covers 16 residues. For the CDR3, the DNA is TGTGCCAGCAGTCTAATCGGCGGCAGCTCCTACAATGAGCAGTTCTTC. Translation: CASSLIGGSSYNEQFF.

The J gene is TRBJ2-1, the V gene TRBV4-1, with 12 bases aligning to TRBD2. V lost 3 bases, J lost 5 bases, and 5 bases stayed unmatched. CDR1 and CDR2 (germline): MGHRA, YSYEKL. This CDR3 region has 16 residues. The CDR3 sequence is CASSQVTSGGHNEQFF. CDR3 in DNA: TGCGCCAGCAGCCAGGTAACTAGCGGGGGGCACAATGAGCAGTTCTTC.

The CDR3 region is CASNPGGVEEKLFF. CDR3 in DNA: TGCGCCAGCAATCCGGGGGGGGTTGAGGAAAAACTGTTTTTT. This chain links TRBV10-2 with TRBJ1-4, with a tentative D call TRBD1 (5 bases). Trimming stripped 7 bases from V and 8 bases from J, with 17 bases between. This CDR3 is 14 amino acids long. Germline CDR1 is WSHSY and CDR2 is SAAADI.

V and J are TRBV19 and TRBJ2-4; unclear D gene. The CDR3 length is 14 residues. Germline CDR1 reads LNHDA; CDR2 reads SQIVND (reference sequence). V was shortened by 5 bases and J by 0 bases, with 8 bases between the two germline ends. The CDR3 sequence is CASSVSVAKNIQYF. In DNA, the CDR3 is TGTGCCAGTAGTGTAAGCGTAGCCAAAAACATTCAGTACTTC.

The chain is built from TRBV19 and TRBJ1-1; TRBD1 agrees at 7 bases. The V and J ends lost 10 bases and 1 base, in that order; junction bases with no gene match: 12. This CDR3 contains 15 residues. Per the germline V gene, CDR1 is LNHDA and CDR2 is SQIVND (reference sequence). CDR3 DNA sequence: TGTGCCACGACAGAACAGGGGTCCGGGAACACTGAAGCTTTCTTT. Protein: CATTEQGSGNTEAFF. The full variable domain, with the rest looked up from reference TRBV19 and TRBJ1-1, is DGGITQSPKYLFRKEGQNVTLSCEQNLNHDAMYWYRQDPGQGLRLIYYSQIVNDFQKGDIAEGYSVSREKKESFPLTVTSAQKNPTAFYLCATTEQGSGNTEAFFGQGTRLTVV.

This chain connects TRBV11-3 to TRBJ1-6, with D possibly matching TRBD1 (5 bases). Germline V CDR1 and CDR2: SGHNT, YENEEA. V lost 4 bases and J lost 8, with 12 bases in between. The CDR3 spans 14 residues. In DNA form, the CDR3 reads TGTGCCAGCAGCTCGACAGTTCAATATTCACCCCTCCACTTT. Amino acid sequence: CASSSTVQYSPLHF.

The chain recombines TRBV18 with TRBJ2-5, with 7 bases identical to TRBD2. The CDR3 runs to 14 residues. V lost 1 base to trimming and J lost 5 bases; unmatched junction nucleotides: 4. Germline assignment: CDR1 KGHSH and CDR2 LQKENI. The CDR3 DNA is TGTGCCAGCTCACCACGGGAGGGGCGGGAGACCCAGTACTTC. It translates to CASSPREGRETQYF.

This chain joins TRBV15 and TRBJ2-2, with D hard to call. The germline CDR1 and CDR2 sequences are LNHNV and YYDKDF (reference sequence). V lost 6 bases and J lost 4, with 18 bases in between. The length of the CDR3 is 16 residues. CDR3 in amino acids: CATRSSTDHVTGELFF. In DNA, the CDR3 is TGTGCCACCAGGAGCTCTACAGATCATGTCACCGGGGAGCTGTTTTTT.

This sequence joins TRBV9 and TRBJ2-1; 9 nucleotides match TRBD1. The CDR3 spans 15 residues. Trimming cost V 4 bases and J 0 bases; bases outside gene matches: 2. Germline V lookup: CDR1 SGDLS, CDR2 YYNGEE. In DNA form, the CDR3 reads TGTGCCAGCAGCCCGACAGGGGGCTCCTACAATGAGCAGTTCTTC. It encodes CASSPTGGSYNEQFF.